The text below deals with one T cell receptor beta chain. Its cognate antigen is unknown. V was shortened by 2 bases and J by 9 bases, with 11 bases between the two germline ends. Looked up from germline, CDR1 is SGHVS and CDR2 is FQNEAQ. The CDR3 is 13 amino acids. The PCR contained 60 Vbeta and 13 Jbeta primers. In the authors' workflow: In a later analysis, roughly 86 million unique TCR beta chains included roughly 11 million shared by two or more donors. Assay used: immunoSEQ multiplex PCR; TCRdb lists only in-frame clones, some missing. V, J and clone size derive from that table, while D and trimming were established from the DNA sequence. The data show around 150,000 clones, roughly four fifths seen once. The entry originates in a study of cytomegalovirus exposure and HLA in healthy donors. Overall study results and limits: V- and J-gene trimming in TCR beta was tied to a missense DCLRE1C variant by an analysis performed later. In a later analysis, several top co-occurrence clusters appeared linked to parvovirus B19, influenza, CMV and Epstein-Barr virus. Generally TCR sequences proved uncommon, though certain public TCRs appeared in numerous donors.

Sequencing used PBMCs. The origin of this receptor is a woman aged 45-65 years in good health and CMV-seropositive. J is TRBJ2-1 and V is TRBV7-8; D perhaps matches TRBD2 (6 bases). The CDR3 loop is CASSLRTSSEQFF. The CDR3 DNA reads TGTGCCAGCAGCTTACGAACTAGCAGTGAGCAGTTCTTC.